This TCR beta chain was found in a study of patients and donors after allogeneic stem cell transplantation. TCRdb fed the RT-PCR reads into MiXCR, producing one record per CDR3 protein. The sample consists of 90,000 to 130,000 distinct CDR3 sequences, 35% of them appearing once. CDR3 size: 13 residues. CDR1 and CDR2 from the germline V gene are SQVTM and ANQGSEA. The germline V and J ends were trimmed by 7 bases and 4 bases, with 15 bases remaining between them. The chain carries TRBV29-1 and TRBJ2-3; D tentatively reads TRBD1 or TRBD2 (6 bases each). The sequencing sample was made of blood, either unsorted or a sorted T cell fraction (not recorded which). The sequence came from a human donor who was either an allogeneic HSCT recipient or a stem cell or donor lymphocyte infusion donor (not recorded which). It is not recorded whose cells these are; they may come from a transplant donor. The CDR3 spells CSACPGAADTQYF. The CDR3 DNA reads as TGCAGCGCCTGCCCGGGGGCCGCAGATACGCAGTATTTT.